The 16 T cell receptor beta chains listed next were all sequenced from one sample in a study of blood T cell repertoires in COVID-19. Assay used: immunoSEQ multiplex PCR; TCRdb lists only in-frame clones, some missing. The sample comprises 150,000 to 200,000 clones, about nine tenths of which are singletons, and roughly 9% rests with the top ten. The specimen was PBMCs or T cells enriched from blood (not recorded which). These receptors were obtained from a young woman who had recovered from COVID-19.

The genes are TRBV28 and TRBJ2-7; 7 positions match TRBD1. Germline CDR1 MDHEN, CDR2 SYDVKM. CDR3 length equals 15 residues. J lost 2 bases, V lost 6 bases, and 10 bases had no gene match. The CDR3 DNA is TGTGCCAGCAGCCCTGTCCGGGACAGACCCTACGAGCAGTACTTC. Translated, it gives CASSPVRDRPYEQYF. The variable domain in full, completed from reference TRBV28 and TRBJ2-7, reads DVKVTQSSRYLVKRTGEKVFLECVQDMDHENMFWYRQDPGLGLRLIYFSYDVKMKEKGDIPEGYSVSREKKERFSLILESASTNQTSMYLCASSPVRDRPYEQYFGPGTRLTVT.

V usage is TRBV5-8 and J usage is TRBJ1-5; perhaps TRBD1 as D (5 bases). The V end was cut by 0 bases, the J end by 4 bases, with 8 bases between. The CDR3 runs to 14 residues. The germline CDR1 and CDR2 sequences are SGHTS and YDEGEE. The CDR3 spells CASSLEPGNQPQHF. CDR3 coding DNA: TGTGCCAGCAGCTTGGAGCCAGGGAATCAGCCCCAGCATTTT.

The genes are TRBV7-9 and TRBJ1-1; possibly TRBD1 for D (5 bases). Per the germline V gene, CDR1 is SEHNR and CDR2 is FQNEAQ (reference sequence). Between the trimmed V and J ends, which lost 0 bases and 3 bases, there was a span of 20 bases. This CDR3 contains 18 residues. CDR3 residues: CASSLAYSSGWGDTEAFF. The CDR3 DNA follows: TGTGCCAGCAGCTTAGCGTATAGTTCCGGGTGGGGGGACACTGAAGCTTTCTTT. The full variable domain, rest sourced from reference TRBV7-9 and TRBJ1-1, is DTGVSQNPRHKITKRGQNVTFRCDPISEHNRLYWYRQTLGQGPEFLTYFQNEAQLEKSRLLSDRFSAERPKGSFSTLEIQRTEQGDSAMYLCASSLAYSSGWGDTEAFFGQGTRLTVV.

The CDR3, as DNA: TGTGCCAGCAGCTTCGATTCAGGGCAAACCTACGAGCAGTACTTC. Protein product: CASSFDSGQTYEQYF. The chain is built from TRBV7-6 and TRBJ2-7; possible D gene TRBD1, 5 bases. The CDR3 is made up of 15 amino acids. The germline CDR1 and CDR2 sequences are SGHVS and FNYEAQ. V was cut by 3 bases and J by 2 bases, with 14 bases left in between.

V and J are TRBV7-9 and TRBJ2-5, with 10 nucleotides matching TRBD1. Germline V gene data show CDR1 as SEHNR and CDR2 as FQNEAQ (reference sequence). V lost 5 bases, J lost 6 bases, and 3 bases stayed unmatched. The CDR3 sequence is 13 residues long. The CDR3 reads CASSGQGEKTQYF. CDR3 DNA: TGTGCCAGCAGCGGACAGGGGGAAAAGACCCAGTACTTC.

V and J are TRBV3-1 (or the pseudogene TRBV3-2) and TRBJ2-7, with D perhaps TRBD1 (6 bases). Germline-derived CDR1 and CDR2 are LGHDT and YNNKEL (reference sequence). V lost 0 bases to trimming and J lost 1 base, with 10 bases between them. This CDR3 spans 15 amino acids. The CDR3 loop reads CASSQEVGQSYEQYF. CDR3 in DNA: TGTGCCAGCAGCCAAGAGGTTGGACAGTCCTACGAGCAGTACTTC.

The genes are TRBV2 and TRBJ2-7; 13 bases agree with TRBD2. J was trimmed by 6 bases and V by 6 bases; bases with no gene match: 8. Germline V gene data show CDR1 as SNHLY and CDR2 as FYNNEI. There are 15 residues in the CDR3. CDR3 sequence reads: CASRARLAGGSEQYF. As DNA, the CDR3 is TGTGCCAGCAGGGCTAGACTAGCGGGAGGCTCCGAGCAGTACTTC.

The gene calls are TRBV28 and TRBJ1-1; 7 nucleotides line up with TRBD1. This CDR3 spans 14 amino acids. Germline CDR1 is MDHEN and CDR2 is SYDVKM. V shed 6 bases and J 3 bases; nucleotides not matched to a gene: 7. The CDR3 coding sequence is TGTGCCAGCAGGCAGACAGGGAGGTACACTGAAGCTTTCTTT. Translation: CASRQTGRYTEAFF.

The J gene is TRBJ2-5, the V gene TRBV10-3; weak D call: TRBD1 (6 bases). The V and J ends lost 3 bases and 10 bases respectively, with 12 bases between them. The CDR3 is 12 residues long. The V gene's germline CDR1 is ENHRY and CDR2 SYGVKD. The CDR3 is CAISEQGEIQYF. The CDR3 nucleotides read TGTGCCATCAGTGAACAGGGAGAAATCCAGTACTTC.

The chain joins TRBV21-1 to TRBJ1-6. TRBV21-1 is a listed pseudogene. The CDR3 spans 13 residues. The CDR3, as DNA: TGTGCCACTAGCGGCCCCTATAATTCACCCCTCCACTTT. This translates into CATSGPYNSPLHF.

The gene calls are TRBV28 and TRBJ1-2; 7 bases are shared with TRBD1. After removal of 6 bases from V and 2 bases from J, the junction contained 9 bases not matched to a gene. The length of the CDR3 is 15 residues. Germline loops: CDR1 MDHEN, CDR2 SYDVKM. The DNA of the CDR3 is TGTGCCAGCAGGGCATCAGGGGGTGGGAACTATGGCTACACCTTC. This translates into CASRASGGGNYGYTF.

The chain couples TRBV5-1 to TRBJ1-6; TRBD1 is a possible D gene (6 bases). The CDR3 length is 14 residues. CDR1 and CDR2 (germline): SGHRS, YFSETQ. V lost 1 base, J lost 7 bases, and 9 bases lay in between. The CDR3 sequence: CASSLRTENSPLHF. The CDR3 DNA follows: TGCGCCAGCAGCTTGAGGACAGAAAATTCACCCCTCCACTTT.

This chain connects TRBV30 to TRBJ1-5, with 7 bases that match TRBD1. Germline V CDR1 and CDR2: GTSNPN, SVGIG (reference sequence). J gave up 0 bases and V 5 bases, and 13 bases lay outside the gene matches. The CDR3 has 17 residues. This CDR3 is CAWDQDRALFSNQPQHF. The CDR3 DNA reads TGTGCCTGGGACCAAGACAGGGCCCTTTTTAGCAATCAGCCCCAGCATTTT.

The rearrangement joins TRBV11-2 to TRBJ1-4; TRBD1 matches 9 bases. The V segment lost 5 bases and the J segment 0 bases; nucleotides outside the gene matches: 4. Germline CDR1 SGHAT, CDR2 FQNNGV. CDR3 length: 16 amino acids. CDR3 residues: CASSPTGGATNEKLFF. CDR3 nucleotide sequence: TGTGCCAGCAGCCCGACAGGGGGTGCAACTAATGAAAAACTGTTTTTT.

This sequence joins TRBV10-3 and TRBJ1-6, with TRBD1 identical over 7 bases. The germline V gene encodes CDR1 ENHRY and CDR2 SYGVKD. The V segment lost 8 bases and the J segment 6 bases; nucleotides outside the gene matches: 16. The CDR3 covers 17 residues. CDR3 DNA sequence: TGTGCCATCGGGGGACAGCTTTCTCAAGAATCTAATTCACCCCTCCACTTT. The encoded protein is CAIGGQLSQESNSPLHF.

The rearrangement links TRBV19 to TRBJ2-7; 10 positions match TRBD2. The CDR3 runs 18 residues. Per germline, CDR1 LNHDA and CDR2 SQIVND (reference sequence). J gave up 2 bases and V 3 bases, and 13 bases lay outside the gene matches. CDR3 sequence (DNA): TGTGCCAGTAGTATGGCCCCCAACAGGGGACTAGCGACCTACGAGCAGTACTTC. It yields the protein CASSMAPNRGLATYEQYF.